The 27 T cell receptor beta chains given below trace back to one sample, sequenced in a study of blood T cells in healthy people across ages. A sample-barcoded 5' primer and a J-beta primer mix were used in a second PCR of about 7 to 11 cycles. Each CDR3 protein is one row after TCRdb ran MiXCR on the 5' RACE reads. The table lists 1.5 million to 2 million distinct CDR3 sequences, about 50% of them singletons, with 2.1% in the top ten. The source material was blood. All receptors come from a woman aged 40 to 50 in good health.

The gene calls are TRBV18 and TRBJ2-1; 8 bases are a match to TRBD1. Unmatched junction bases numbered 8, after V lost 2 bases and J lost 8 bases. Germline-derived CDR1 and CDR2 are KGHSH and LQKENI. The CDR3 is 15 amino acids. The CDR3 sequence is CASSPGQGTGDEQFF. DNA of the CDR3: TGTGCCAGCTCACCAGGACAGGGAACGGGCGATGAGCAGTTCTTC.

The chain combines TRBV6-1 with TRBJ2-3; 8 nucleotides align to TRBD1. Unmatched junction bases numbered 6, after V lost 4 bases and J lost 0 bases. This CDR3 is built from 16 residues. Germline lookup yields CDR1 MNHNS and CDR2 SASEGT. Here the CDR3 DNA reads TGTGCCAGCAGTGGTCCGGGACAGGCGAGCACAGATACGCAGTATTTT. Translating it yields CASSGPGQASTDTQYF.

This clonotype was recorded a few times. This sequence joins TRBV24-1 and TRBJ2-1; 8 bases fit TRBD1. V dropped 0 bases and J dropped 7; count of bases not matched to a gene: 7. CDR1 KGHDR and CDR2 SFDVKD come from the germline V gene. The CDR3 length is 16 residues. The CDR3 DNA reads TGTGCCACCAGTGATTTGGGGCCAGGGGGCCTGAATGAGCAGTTCTTC. Amino acid sequence: CATSDLGPGGLNEQFF.

The chain carries TRBV4-3 and TRBJ1-2; D is unclear. In germline, CDR1 is LGHNA, CDR2 YSLEER. CDR3 length: 14 residues. Trimming shortened V by 0 bases and J by 4 bases, and 9 bases separated the two germline ends. This CDR3 is CASSQDPRSYGYTF. The CDR3, as DNA: TGCGCCAGCAGCCAAGATCCCCGGAGCTATGGCTACACCTTC.

This clonotype showed up just a few times. CDR3: CAINSGGYGYTF. CDR3 bases: TGTGCCATTAACTCGGGGGGCTATGGCTACACCTTC. The chain has TRBV2 and TRBJ1-2, with a possible D match to TRBD1 (5 bases). The germline V and J ends were trimmed by 10 bases and 4 bases, with 13 bases remaining between them. Per germline, CDR1 SNHLY and CDR2 FYNNEI. The CDR3 has 12 amino acids.

V gene TRBV7-2 combines with J gene TRBJ1-2; TRBD1 aligns across 7 bases. The CDR3 runs 17 residues. With 4 bases clipped from V and 4 bases from J, the junction kept 15 bases outside the gene matches. Germline CDR1 reads SGHTA; CDR2 reads FQGNSA. CDR3 in amino acids: CASSSRRPPGQPYGYTF. The CDR3, as DNA: TGTGCCAGCAGCTCAAGACGCCCACCGGGACAGCCCTATGGCTACACCTTC.

This sequence joins TRBV6-1 and TRBJ1-5; 10 positions match TRBD1. The germline gives CDR1 MNHNS, CDR2 SASEGT. The CDR3 consists of 17 residues. V lost 6 bases and J lost 6; bases outside the gene matches: 14. The CDR3 is CASSPWEGQGNSQPQHF. CDR3 nucleotides: TGTGCCAGCAGCCCCTGGGAGGGACAGGGGAATTCTCAGCCCCAGCATTTT.

The rearrangement uses TRBV5-6 and TRBJ2-5, with a weak D call TRBD2 (5 bases). This CDR3 is 15 amino acids long. Trimming took off 3 bases at V and 0 bases at J, with 12 bases between the two ends. Germline V gene lookup returns CDR1 SGHDT and CDR2 YYEEEE. DNA of the CDR3: TGTGCCAGCAGCTACAAAAGGGAGTACCAAGAGACCCAGTACTTC. Translated, it gives CASSYKREYQETQYF.

In its sample, this clonotype was seen a few times. The chain has TRBV20-1 and TRBJ1-4, with D possibly matching TRBD1 (6 bases). This CDR3 contains 11 residues. V gave up 7 bases and J gave up 8 bases, with 11 bases separating them. Germline loops: CDR1 DFQATT, CDR2 SNEGSKA (reference sequence). CDR3 region: CSVGDREKLFF. CDR3 bases: TGCAGTGTCGGAGACAGGGAAAAACTGTTTTTT.

The J gene is TRBJ2-4, the V gene TRBV28; 9 nucleotides align to TRBD2. Germline V gene sequence: CDR1 MDHEN, CDR2 SYDVKM. The V and J ends lost 5 bases and 9 bases, in that order; junction bases with no gene match: 8. This CDR3 contains 14 residues. The CDR3 DNA follows: TGTGCCAGCAGTATGCCTGGGACTAGCATCATTCAGTACTTC. Residues: CASSMPGTSIIQYF.

This clonotype appeared a few times. The gene calls are TRBV27 and TRBJ2-7; the match to TRBD2 covers 8 bases. CDR1 MNHEY and CDR2 SMNVEV come from the germline V gene (reference sequence). J gave up 0 bases and V 5 bases, and 6 bases lay outside the gene matches. CDR3 length: 15 residues. DNA for the CDR3: TGTGCCAGCAGTACACTAGCGGCTAACTCCTACGAGCAGTACTTC. This codes for CASSTLAANSYEQYF.

This clonotype came up a few times. This chain joins TRBV6-1 and TRBJ2-1; D possibly matches TRBD1 or TRBD2 (6 bases each). The CDR3 covers 15 residues. Germline CDR1 reads MNHNS; CDR2 reads SASEGT. Between the trimmed V and J ends, which lost 7 bases and 7 bases, there was a span of 20 bases. The CDR3 region has the DNA TGTGCCAGCACTGAGGGGGGACCATTCAGGAATGAGCAGTTCTTC. Protein sequence: CASTEGGPFRNEQFF.

The V call is TRBV5-1, the J call TRBJ1-1; the D is unclear. The CDR3 runs to 14 residues. Trimming left V 0 bases short and J 5 bases short, with 11 bases between. Germline lookup yields CDR1 SGHRS and CDR2 YFSETQ. The CDR3: CASSLGTQSTEAFF. The CDR3 DNA is TGCGCCAGCAGCTTGGGCACCCAGAGTACTGAAGCTTTCTTT.

The rearrangement links TRBV29-1 to TRBJ2-3; 8 positions agree with TRBD1. CDR1 is SQVTM, CDR2 ANQGSEA, per germline. V was clipped by 4 bases and J by 1 base; unmatched bases: 7. This CDR3 comprises 15 residues. The CDR3 coding sequence is TGCAGCGTTGGGGGGGCAGGGGGCGGCACAGATACGCAGTATTTT. Protein product: CSVGGAGGGTDTQYF.

This chain uses TRBV4-1 with TRBJ1-1, with D hard to call. The CDR3 length is 13 residues. Germline V gene sequence: CDR1 MGHRA, CDR2 YSYEKL. V was shortened by 1 base and J by 7 bases, with 10 bases between the two germline ends. The CDR3 sequence: CASSQGLGDEAFF. The CDR3 bases are TGCGCCAGCAGCCAAGGCCTTGGTGATGAAGCTTTCTTT.

In this sample, this clonotype turned up a few times. The chain is built from TRBV4-3 and TRBJ1-2; D is undetermined. V was trimmed by 1 base and J by 1 base, leaving 10 bases between them. Germline V gives CDR1 LGHNA, CDR2 YSLEER. CDR3 length: 15 amino acids. The CDR3 here is CASSQGVGVNYGYTF. CDR3 nucleotide sequence: TGCGCCAGCAGCCAAGGGGTCGGGGTTAACTATGGCTACACCTTC.

The chain uses TRBV27 and TRBJ2-1, with D perhaps TRBD2 (6 bases). Looked up from germline, CDR1 is MNHEY and CDR2 is SMNVEV (reference sequence). This CDR3 contains 16 residues. Trimming left V 2 bases short and J 1 base short, with 12 bases between. The CDR3 region is CASSLQEGISYNEQFF. In DNA, the CDR3 is TGTGCCAGCAGTTTACAGGAGGGGATATCCTACAATGAGCAGTTCTTC.

This chain joins TRBV2 and TRBJ2-1; 7 bases match TRBD2. Per germline, CDR1 SNHLY and CDR2 FYNNEI. The length of the CDR3 is 15 residues. V lost 3 bases, J lost 3 bases, and 5 bases stayed unmatched. The CDR3 here is CASSESLAVYNEQFF. CDR3 nucleotides: TGTGCCAGCAGTGAGTCCCTAGCGGTCTACAATGAGCAGTTCTTC. Based on the CDR3 plus reference TRBV2 and TRBJ2-1, the full variable domain is EPEVTQTPSHQVTQMGQEVILRCVPISNHLYFYWYRQILGQKVEFLVSFYNNEISEKSEIFDDQFSVERPDGSNFTLKIRSTKLEDSAMYFCASSESLAVYNEQFFGPGTRLTVL.

This chain uses TRBV4-2 with TRBJ2-4; 9 bases agree with TRBD2. CDR1 is LGHNA and CDR2 is YNFKEQ in the germline V gene. V lost 2 bases, J lost 5 bases, and 13 bases stayed unmatched. The CDR3 extends over 18 amino acids. The CDR3: CASSQPFSGAGGENIQYF. The CDR3, as DNA: TGTGCCAGCAGCCAACCCTTTAGCGGGGCGGGAGGGGAAAACATTCAGTACTTC.

The rearrangement uses TRBV4-3 and TRBJ2-4; 9 bases map to TRBD2. J gave up 1 base and V 10 bases, and 14 bases lay outside the gene matches. In germline, CDR1 is LGHNA, CDR2 YSLEER. The length of the CDR3 is 17 residues. The CDR3 protein is CAINQLLAGAAKNIQYF. The CDR3 DNA sequence: TGCGCCATCAACCAACTCTTAGCGGGGGCCGCCAAAAACATTCAGTACTTC.

The DNA of the CDR3 is TGCAGCGTTTTGACAGGGGGCTCCGGGGAGCTGTTTTTT. Protein sequence: CSVLTGGSGELFF. The chain uses TRBV29-1 and TRBJ2-2, with 10 bases that match TRBD1. Germline lookup yields CDR1 SQVTM and CDR2 ANQGSEA. The CDR3 is 13 residues long. Trimming took 5 bases from V and 6 from J; bases not matched to a gene: 3.

Notes on this clonotype: Given a much more abundant clone one base away, this may be a read error. The chain has TRBV29-1 and TRBJ2-5; D could derive from TRBD1 or TRBD2 (5 bases each). Germline V gene lookup returns CDR1 SQVTM and CDR2 ANQGSEA. Trimming cost V 7 bases and J 3 bases, with 12 bases left between them. The CDR3 is 12 residues long. The CDR3 here is CSAVRGEETQYF. CDR3 coding DNA: TGCAGCGCTGTAAGAGGGGAAGAGACCCAGTACTTC.

J is TRBJ2-5 and V is TRBV4-3; 8 nucleotides line up with TRBD2. The germline gives CDR1 LGHNA, CDR2 YSLEER. This CDR3 region has 15 residues. With V trimmed by 1 base and J by 4 bases, 5 bases remained unmatched. Written as DNA, the CDR3 is TGCGCCAGCAGCCAAGTTCGCCGGGGGGGAGAGACCCAGTACTTC. This sequence encodes CASSQVRRGGETQYF.

The chain carries TRBV6-1 and TRBJ1-2, with a possible D match to TRBD1 (6 bases). This CDR3 region has 14 residues. Per germline, CDR1 MNHNS and CDR2 SASEGT. Trimming cost V 4 bases and J 2 bases, with 11 bases left between them. The CDR3 loop is CASSAQGMNYGYTF. The CDR3 coding sequence is TGTGCCAGCAGTGCCCAGGGGATGAACTATGGCTACACCTTC.

This clonotype occurred a few times. The chain recombines TRBV5-5 with TRBJ1-6; no clear D. Germline CDR1 and CDR2: SGHKS and YYEKEE (reference sequence). The CDR3 runs 15 residues. Trimming pared 0 bases from V and 6 bases from J, leaving 10 bases between. The DNA of the CDR3 is TGTGCCAGCAGCTTGGGGGAACTCTTTAATTCACCCCTCCACTTT. Its protein is CASSLGELFNSPLHF.

This clonotype was seen a few times. The rearrangement uses TRBV20-1 and TRBJ2-1; D possibly corresponds to TRBD2 (6 bases). CDR1 DFQATT and CDR2 SNEGSKA come from the germline V gene (reference sequence). V shed 6 bases and J shed 3 bases, with 15 bases lying between them. This CDR3 has 14 amino acids. The CDR3 reads CSASGQRGYNEQFF. In DNA, the CDR3 is TGCAGTGCAAGCGGGCAGAGGGGCTACAATGAGCAGTTCTTC.

The chain couples TRBV20-1 to TRBJ2-1, with 10 nucleotides matching TRBD2. The J call may be faulty, since TRBJ2-7 better matches the DNA end. The germline CDR1 and CDR2 sequences are DFQATT and SNEGSKA (reference sequence). This CDR3 contains 14 residues. The CDR3 reads CSAQVTSGYNEQYF. The CDR3, as DNA: TGCAGTGCTCAAGTGACTAGCGGGTACAATGAGCAGTACTTC.